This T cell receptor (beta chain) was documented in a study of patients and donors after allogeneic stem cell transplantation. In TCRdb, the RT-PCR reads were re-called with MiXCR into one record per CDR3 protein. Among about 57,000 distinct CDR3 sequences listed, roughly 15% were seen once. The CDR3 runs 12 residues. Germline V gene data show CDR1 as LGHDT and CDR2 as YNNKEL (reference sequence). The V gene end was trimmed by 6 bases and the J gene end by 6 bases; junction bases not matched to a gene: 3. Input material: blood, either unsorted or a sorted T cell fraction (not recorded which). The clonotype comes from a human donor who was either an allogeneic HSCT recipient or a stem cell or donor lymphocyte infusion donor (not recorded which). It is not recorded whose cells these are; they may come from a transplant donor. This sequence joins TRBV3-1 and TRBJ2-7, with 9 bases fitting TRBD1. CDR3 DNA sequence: TGTGCCAGCAGGTCGGACAGGGGCGAGCAGTACTTC. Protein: CASRSDRGEQYF.